The clone carrying this TCR beta chain occurred a few times. Its specificity is not known. These data come from a study of identical twins. Study observations and caveats: Twin pairs' shared out-of-frame alpha sequences were enriched in low generation probability. Within cord blood, abundant beta clonotypes carried fewer insertions, but memory repertoires showed no such trend. Recombination models fit unrelated individuals' TCR alpha sharing but underestimated twins'.

TCRdb analysed the 5' RACE reads with MiXCR anew, one entry per CDR3 protein. Of roughly 490,000 distinct CDR3 sequences in the sample, 14% were seen once. This same sample was also part of a study on yellow fever vaccine responses in identical twins. That source adds: Reported findings indicate that twins' vaccine T cell responses seemed partially convergent, partially personalized.

Specimen: CD4+ T cells sorted from blood. The clonotype originates from a woman aged 18 to 35 in good health.

Written as DNA, the CDR3 is TGTGCCAGTAGTCCTCGACAGGGCAGATCCCTCTCTGGGGCCAACGTCCTGACTTTC. It codes for CASSPRQGRSLSGANVLTF. The chain is built from TRBV19 and TRBJ2-6; TRBD1 matches at 7 bases. J lost 0 bases, V lost 5 bases, and 13 bases had no gene match. Germline loops: CDR1 LNHDA, CDR2 SQIVND (reference sequence). The CDR3 length is 19 residues. The entire variable domain, with the rest obtained from reference TRBV19 and TRBJ2-6, is as follows: DGGITQSPKYLFRKEGQNVTLSCEQNLNHDAMYWYRQDPGQGLRLIYYSQIVNDFQKGDIAEGYSVSREKKESFPLTVTSAQKNPTAFYLCASSPRQGRSLSGANVLTFGAGSRLTVL.